This TCR beta chain was recorded in a study of blood T cell repertoires in COVID-19 (dated by TCRdb to the early 2020s). For context, the study as a whole: Samples covering the acute and convalescent phases of COVID-19 were provided by collaborators in the United States, Italy and Spain. The material from the prospective study consisted of cDNA or gDNA derived from T cells, B-cell-depleted T cells, or PBMCs. Deeply sampled blood TCRbeta repertoires from subjects exposed to, actively infected with, or recovered from COVID-19 were included in the dataset. The repertoires were released in a freely available public database meant as a resource for research on the immune response to SARS-CoV-2. Samples were obtained from the ongoing ImmuneRACE study (first 160 participants) and from 1,254 subjects provided by 6 global collaborators. Sample metadata almost always included a de-identified subject ID, COVID-19 status, age in years and sex. HLA class I and class II types, where available, came from metadata supplied by the sample provider rather than from assay-based typing. The paper as a whole reports these results and caveats: How much clinical and demographic metadata was included differed by source and by participant, and the metadata was provided uncurated.

TCRbeta CDR3 regions were amplified from genomic DNA by means of the immunoSEQ Assay, a bias-controlled multiplex PCR. Per the authors' processing: The number of nucleated cells in each sample was estimated by amplification of reference gene primers within the assay. Sequence reads were collapsed and filtered to measure the absolute abundance of every unique TCRbeta CDR3 rearrangement. For each sample, productive Simpson clonality was calculated by taking the square root of Simpson's diversity index across productive rearrangements. The source is immuneACCESS, and TCRdb retained only in-frame sequences with V and J called. Part of the clones is not carried over; for the studies checked, unresolved V genes explain less than half of this, and the remainder is unexplained. That table supplies the V and J calls and clone size; D and trimming were determined from the DNA. The sample has just over 75,000 clones on record, around 84% of them singletons. Together, the top ten hold 3.5% of the sample.

Notes on this clone: It lacks a known antigen. One base away there is no much larger clone; base qualities are not given.

Collaborating institutions collected whole blood in K2EDTA tubes following their own protocols. For TCRbeta analysis, collaborator samples were shipped as frozen whole blood, as isolated PBMCs, or as DNA extracted from either sample type. The TCR originated in a man aged 45 to 65 with acute or convalescent COVID-19. Material: peripheral blood.

The nucleotides are TGTGCCAGCAGCTTGGACCAGGGGGCCTCCTACGAGCAGTACTTC. It specifies CASSLDQGASYEQYF. The chain joins TRBV5-4 to TRBJ2-7, and 8 junction bases match TRBD1. V lost 0 bases and J lost 0 bases, and the count of bases not matched to a germline gene is 2. CDR1 and CDR2, looked up from the germline V gene (reference sequence), are SGHNT and YYREEE. Reading from cysteine to phenylalanine, the CDR3 counts 15 amino acids. Solely the CDR3 DNA is kept, with 45 bases framed from the first base.